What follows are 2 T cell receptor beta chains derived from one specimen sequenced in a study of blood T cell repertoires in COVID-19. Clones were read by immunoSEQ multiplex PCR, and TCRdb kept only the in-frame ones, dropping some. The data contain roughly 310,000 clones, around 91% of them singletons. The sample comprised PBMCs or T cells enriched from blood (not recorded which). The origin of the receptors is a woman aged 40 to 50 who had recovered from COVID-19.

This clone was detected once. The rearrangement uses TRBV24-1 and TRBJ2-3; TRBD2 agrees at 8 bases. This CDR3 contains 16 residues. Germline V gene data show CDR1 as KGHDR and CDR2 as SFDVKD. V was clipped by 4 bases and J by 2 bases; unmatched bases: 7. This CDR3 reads CATSDQGGRTTDTQYF. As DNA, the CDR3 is TGTGCCACCAGTGACCAAGGCGGGAGGACCACAGATACGCAGTATTTT.

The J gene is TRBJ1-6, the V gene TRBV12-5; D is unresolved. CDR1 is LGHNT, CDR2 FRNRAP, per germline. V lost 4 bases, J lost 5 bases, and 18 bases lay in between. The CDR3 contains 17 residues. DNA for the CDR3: TGTGCTAGTGGTTCGCCGACCACCGGGATTCATAATTCACCCCTCCACTTT. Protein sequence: CASGSPTTGIHNSPLHF.